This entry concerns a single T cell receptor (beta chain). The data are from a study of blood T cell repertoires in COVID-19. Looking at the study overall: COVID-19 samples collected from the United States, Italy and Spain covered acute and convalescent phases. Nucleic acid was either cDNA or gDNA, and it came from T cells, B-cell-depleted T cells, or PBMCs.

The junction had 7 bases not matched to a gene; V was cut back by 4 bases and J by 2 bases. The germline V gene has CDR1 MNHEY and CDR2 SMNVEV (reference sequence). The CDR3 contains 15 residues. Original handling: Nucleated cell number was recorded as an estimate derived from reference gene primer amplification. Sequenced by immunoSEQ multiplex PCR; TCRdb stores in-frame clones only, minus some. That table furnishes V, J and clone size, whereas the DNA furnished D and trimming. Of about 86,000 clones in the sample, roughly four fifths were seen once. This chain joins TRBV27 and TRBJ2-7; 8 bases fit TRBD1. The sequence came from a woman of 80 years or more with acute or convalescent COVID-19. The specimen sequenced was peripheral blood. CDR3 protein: CASSSRTGSPYEQYF. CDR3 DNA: TGTGCCAGCAGTTCAAGGACAGGGTCGCCCTACGAGCAGTACTTC.